This record looks at one TCR beta chain sequence and its context. The data are from a study of blood T cell repertoires in COVID-19. Study as a whole: The United States, Italy and Spain supplied acute and convalescent COVID-19 samples. T cells, B-cell-depleted T cells, or PBMCs provided the cDNA or gDNA that served as material.

The authors' processing: How many nucleated cells were present was estimated from reference gene primer amplification. The repertoire was sequenced with immunoSEQ multiplex PCR; TCRdb's copy has only in-frame clones and lacks some. The DNA gave D and trimming, while V, J and clone size come from that table. In the table there are 150,000 or so clones, 85% to 90% of which are singletons. The receptor comes from a man older than 75 with acute or convalescent COVID-19. Sequencing used peripheral blood.

In nucleotides, the CDR3 is TGTGCCAGCAGCCCTGACACAGGACAATCACCCCTCCACTTT. Translated: CASSPDTGQSPLHF. V and J are TRBV3-1 (or the pseudogene TRBV3-2) and TRBJ1-6; D is possibly TRBD1 (5 bases). This CDR3 contains 14 residues. The germline CDR1 and CDR2 sequences are LGHDT and YNNKEL (reference sequence). Trimming took 4 bases from V and 10 from J, leaving 14 bases between them.